One sample yielded the 16 T cell receptor beta chains listed below, sequenced in a study of blood T cell repertoires in COVID-19 (dated by TCRdb to the early 2020s). Libraries were made using the immunoSEQ multiplex PCR assay. The source is immuneACCESS, and TCRdb retained only in-frame sequences with V and J called. Part of the clones is not carried over; for the studies checked, unresolved V genes explain less than half of this, and the remainder is unexplained. Here the sample has more than 85,000 clones; over 75% occur a single time. Together, the top ten hold approximately 16% of the sample. The sequenced sample was peripheral blood. The receptors come from a woman aged 80 or over with active or convalescent COVID-19.

The rearrangement uses TRBV18 and TRBJ2-1; no clear D. The germline CDR1 and CDR2 sequences are KGHSH and LQKENI. This CDR3 has 15 residues. V was cut by 2 bases and J by 0 bases, with 8 bases left in between. DNA for the CDR3: TGTGCCAGCTCACCAACGGTAGCCTCCTACAATGAGCAGTTCTTC. This gives the protein CASSPTVASYNEQFF.

In this sample, this clone turned up a few times. The chain joins TRBV12-5 to TRBJ2-5; 7 nucleotides match TRBD1. Germline V CDR1 and CDR2: LGHNT, FRNRAP. The ends lost 6 bases at V and 2 bases at J; junction bases unmatched: 3. The CDR3 has 13 residues. The CDR3 protein is CASGWGQQETQYF. The CDR3 region has the DNA TGTGCTAGTGGCTGGGGACAGCAAGAGACCCAGTACTTC.

The chain carries TRBV4-3 and TRBJ1-2, with 9 positions matching TRBD1. V shed 4 bases, J shed 3 bases, and the junction held 6 bases outside the gene matches. The V gene's germline CDR1 is LGHNA and CDR2 YSLEER. The CDR3 extends over 15 amino acids. The CDR3 loop reads CASSRGTGWDYGYTF. As DNA, the CDR3 is TGCGCCAGCAGCCGGGGGACAGGGTGGGACTATGGCTACACCTTC.

This rearrangement joins TRBV5-1 to TRBJ2-2; D call uncertain. The CDR3 runs to 14 residues. Germline-derived CDR1 and CDR2 are SGHRS and YFSETQ. The V end lost 0 bases, the J end lost 6 bases, and 9 bases lay between the germline ends. The CDR3 DNA reads TGCGCCAGCAGCTTGGACCCCTCGGCCGGGGAGCTGTTTTTT. This encodes CASSLDPSAGELFF. Complete variable domain (other parts from reference TRBV5-1 and TRBJ2-2): KAGVTQTPRYLIKTRGQQVTLSCSPISGHRSVSWYQQTPGQGLQFLFEYFSETQRNKGNFPGRFSGRQFSNSRSEMNVSTLELGDSALYLCASSLDPSAGELFFGEGSRLTVL.

This clone was seen once. The chain carries TRBV11-2 and TRBJ2-1; TRBD1 is a possible D gene (6 bases). The V end was cut by 5 bases, the J end by 7 bases, with 15 bases between. The CDR3 loop spans 14 amino acids. From germline, CDR1 is SGHAT and CDR2 FQNNGV. The CDR3, as DNA: TGTGCCAGCAGCCGACTTCTAAGGGGGAATGAGCAGTTCTTC. Amino acid sequence: CASSRLLRGNEQFF.

The CDR3 sequence is CASSVHRGIDYNEQFF. In nucleotides, the CDR3 is TGTGCCAGCAGTGTGCACAGGGGAATTGACTACAATGAGCAGTTCTTC. The rearrangement uses TRBV27 and TRBJ2-1; 7 bases are shared with TRBD1. V lost 5 bases, J lost 3 bases, and 10 bases stayed unmatched. CDR1 MNHEY and CDR2 SMNVEV come from the germline V gene (reference sequence). The CDR3 spans 16 residues.

This sequence joins TRBV7-3 and TRBJ1-1; 9 bases match TRBD1. This CDR3 comprises 18 residues. From germline, CDR1 is SGHTA and CDR2 FQGTGA. Trimming removed 4 bases from V and 6 bases from J; junction bases left unmatched: 18. CDR3 nucleotides: TGTGCCAGCAGCTCCGGTGGTTGGGGATCGGACAGGGGTGCTGAAGCTTTCTTT. This codes for CASSSGGWGSDRGAEAFF.

This clone was picked up a small number of times. The chain has TRBV29-1 and TRBJ1-3; 9 nucleotides agree with TRBD1. Germline V CDR1 and CDR2: SQVTM, ANQGSEA. The CDR3 totals 14 residues. The trim removed 7 bases at V and 2 bases at J, leaving 6 bases unmatched. As DNA, the CDR3 is TGCAGCGCTGGAGGGACAGGGACTGGAAACACCATATATTTT. It encodes CSAGGTGTGNTIYF. Full variable domain (missing parts from reference TRBV29-1 and TRBJ1-3): SAVISQKPSRDICQRGTSLTIQCQVDSQVTMMFWYRQQPGQSLTLIATANQGSEATYESGFVIDKFPISRPNLTFSTLTVSNMSPEDSSIYLCSAGGTGTGNTIYFGEGSWLTVV.

The chain joins TRBV4-1 to TRBJ2-3; D might be TRBD2 (5 bases). Germline V gene data show CDR1 as MGHRA and CDR2 as YSYEKL. The V gene lost 3 bases and the J gene lost 4 bases, with 14 bases spanning the gap. This CDR3 has 15 amino acids. CDR3 loop: CASSQPGSWADTQYF. The CDR3 DNA reads as TGCGCCAGCAGCCAGCCGGGGAGCTGGGCAGATACGCAGTATTTT.

This clone has only a few counts. This chain joins TRBV18 and TRBJ1-2; D possibly corresponds to TRBD1 (6 bases). CDR1 is KGHSH and CDR2 is LQKENI in the germline V gene. Trimming stripped 5 bases from V and 5 bases from J, with 12 bases between. The CDR3 totals 13 residues. The CDR3 region is CASSETGSYGYTF. In DNA, the CDR3 is TGTGCCAGCTCAGAGACAGGATCATATGGCTACACCTTC.

The genes are TRBV15 and TRBJ1-1, with unresolved D. V was shortened by 0 bases and J by 4 bases, with 9 bases between the two germline ends. Germline values: CDR1 LNHNV, CDR2 YYDKDF (reference sequence). The CDR3 is made up of 14 amino acids. The CDR3 coding sequence is TGTGCCACCAGCAGAGACGTCCCGAGCACTGAAGCTTTCTTT. Its translation: CATSRDVPSTEAFF. The whole variable domain, filled in from reference TRBV15 and TRBJ1-1, reads DAMVIQNPRYQVTQFGKPVTLSCSQTLNHNVMYWYQQKSSQAPKLLFHYYDKDFNNEADTPDNFQSRRPNTSFCFLDIRSPGLGDTAMYLCATSRDVPSTEAFFGQGTRLTVV.

A few counts support this clone. A junction end diverges from the germline sequence, so it may reflect a read error. The rearrangement links TRBV3-1 (or the pseudogene TRBV3-2) to TRBJ2-1, with TRBD1 identical over 9 bases. From germline, CDR1 is LGHDT and CDR2 YNNKEL (reference sequence). The CDR3 loop spans 15 amino acids. The CDR3 DNA follows: TGTGCCAGCACCCAAGCCGAGACAGGGGGAAATGAGCAGTTCTTC. Its translation is CASTQAETGGNEQFF.

The chain recombines TRBV11-2 with TRBJ2-3, with 8 bases matching TRBD2. V dropped 1 base and J dropped 7; count of bases not matched to a gene: 16. The CDR3 consists of 18 residues. Germline loops: CDR1 SGHAT, CDR2 FQNNGV. DNA for the CDR3: TGTGCCAGCAGCTTAGTTCAGGTTGCCGAAGCGGGAGTTAATACGCAGTATTTT. This sequence encodes CASSLVQVAEAGVNTQYF.

Only a few counts were recorded for this clone. The same CDR3 is also encoded by other DNA sequences in this sample. The CDR3 loop reads CASSRTGGSYEQYF. In DNA form, the CDR3 reads TGCGCCAGCAGCCGGACAGGGGGATCCTACGAGCAGTACTTC. The rearrangement uses TRBV5-1 and TRBJ2-7, with 10 positions matching TRBD1. CDR3 length: 14 residues. The ends lost 4 bases at V and 1 base at J; junction bases unmatched: 2. CDR1 is SGHRS, CDR2 YFSETQ, per germline.

CDR3 nucleotide sequence: TGTGCCAGCAGTTTATTCGAGATCCGGGACAGGGGAAATCAGCCCCAGCATTTT. This sequence encodes CASSLFEIRDRGNQPQHF. The rearrangement joins TRBV28 to TRBJ1-5; 10 bases map to TRBD1. The length of the CDR3 is 18 residues. Germline V CDR1 and CDR2: MDHEN, SYDVKM. J lost 4 bases, V lost 1 base, and 10 bases had no gene match.

This chain joins TRBV28 and TRBJ1-1, with a tentative D call TRBD1 (6 bases). In germline, CDR1 is MDHEN, CDR2 SYDVKM. V lost 3 bases to trimming and J lost 5 bases, with 19 bases between them. There are 16 residues in the CDR3. This CDR3 is CASSFGLGGVSTEAFF. The DNA of the CDR3 is TGTGCCAGCAGTTTTGGATTAGGGGGGGTTTCGACTGAAGCTTTCTTT.